The 24 T cell receptor beta chains below all came from one sample that was sequenced in a study of glioma-infiltrating T cells. TCR alpha and beta CDR3 regions were amplified from RNA using iRepertoire nested multiplex PCR. TCRdb reprocessed the multiplex PCR reads with MiXCR, giving one entry per CDR3 protein. The sample yields 100,000 to 150,000 distinct CDR3 sequences, about 23% seen once. The sample consisted of glioma tissue, nonneoplastic brain tissue, or PBMCs (not recorded which). The receptors here all came from a human donor with low-grade glioma or glioblastoma, undergoing nonglioma brain surgery, or in good health (not recorded which).

This clonotype has at least ten counts. V usage is TRBV20-1 and J usage is TRBJ2-7, with 7 nucleotides matching TRBD1. Germline V gene data show CDR1 as DFQATT and CDR2 as SNEGSKA (reference sequence). The V gene end was trimmed by 6 bases and the J gene end by 4 bases; junction bases not matched to a gene: 6. This CDR3 has 12 amino acids. The CDR3 DNA sequence: TGCAGTGCCAGGAACAGGGGATACGAGCAGTACTTC. It encodes CSARNRGYEQYF.

The table lists this clonotype with a few counts. The junction shows a germline mismatch at one end, possibly a read error. The genes are TRBV11-2 and TRBJ2-5; either TRBD1 or TRBD2 may supply D (5 bases each). CDR3 size: 12 residues. CDR1 is SGHAT and CDR2 is FQNNGV in the germline V gene. CDR3 residues: CASSRNRDRADF. The CDR3 nucleotides are TGTGCCAGCAGCCGAAACCGCGACAGAGCGGACTTC.

This clonotype was detected many times. The rearrangement links TRBV24-1 to TRBJ2-1; maybe TRBD1 (5 bases). V dropped 3 bases and J dropped 7 bases, with 6 bases sitting between them. From germline, CDR1 is KGHDR and CDR2 SFDVKD. The CDR3 has 12 amino acids. The DNA for the CDR3 is TGTGCCACCAGTGATCCAGGGAATGAGCAGTTCTTC. Translated: CATSDPGNEQFF.

This clonotype was picked up many times. The chain couples TRBV19 to TRBJ2-1, with TRBD1 identical over 8 bases. The CDR3 is 15 residues long. V lost 2 bases to trimming and J lost 1 base; unmatched junction nucleotides: 1. The germline CDR1 and CDR2 sequences are LNHDA and SQIVND (reference sequence). The CDR3 is CASSITGGSYNEQFF. The CDR3 DNA reads as TGTGCCAGTAGTATAACAGGGGGTTCCTACAATGAGCAGTTCTTC.

In this sample, this clonotype turned up many times. The chain couples TRBV7-6 to TRBJ2-1, with TRBD2 matching over 12 bases. The length of the CDR3 is 16 residues. In germline, CDR1 is SGHVS, CDR2 FNYEAQ. V lost 4 bases, J lost 6 bases, and 7 bases stayed unmatched. CDR3 sequence (DNA): TGTGCCAGCAGCTCTCTAGCGGGAGGGCCTCGCAATGAGCAGTTCTTC. Translated: CASSSLAGGPRNEQFF.

This clonotype was found a few times. This rearrangement joins TRBV14 to TRBJ1-3; no clear D gene. V lost 0 bases and J lost 0, with 9 bases in between. This CDR3 comprises 16 residues. Germline loops: CDR1 SGHDN, CDR2 FVKESK. This CDR3 reads CASSQDLPNSGNTIYF. The CDR3 DNA sequence: TGTGCCAGCAGCCAAGATCTGCCTAACTCTGGAAACACCATATATTTT.

This chain joins TRBV11-1 and TRBJ2-3; weak D call: TRBD2 (5 bases). The CDR3 extends over 18 amino acids. Germline-derived CDR1 and CDR2 are SGHAT and FQDESV (reference sequence). V was trimmed by 5 bases and J by 2 bases, leaving 23 bases between them. The CDR3: CASSLFYTAGLFTDTQYF. For the CDR3, the DNA is TGTGCCAGCAGCCTATTCTACACCGCGGGCCTCTTCACAGATACGCAGTATTTT.

This clonotype was detected many times. This chain connects TRBV28 to TRBJ1-5; D unresolved. Germline CDR1 is MDHEN and CDR2 is SYDVKM. V lost 3 bases to trimming and J lost 2 bases, with 8 bases between them. The CDR3 extends over 14 amino acids. As DNA, the CDR3 is TGTGCCAGCAGTTTTCCGGGTCGCAATCAGCCCCAGCATTTT. Its translation is CASSFPGRNQPQHF.

Ten or more counts support this clonotype. This chain joins TRBV19 and TRBJ2-1; TRBD2 matches 7 bases. The germline V gene has CDR1 LNHDA and CDR2 SQIVND (reference sequence). V dropped 5 bases and J dropped 7; count of bases not matched to a gene: 11. The CDR3 is 15 residues long. The CDR3 DNA reads as TGTGCCAGTAGTGCGACTAGTCGGCGGGAGAATGAGCAGTTCTTC. It is translated as CASSATSRRENEQFF.

This clonotype turned up a few times. The chain recombines TRBV29-1 with TRBJ2-3; D unresolved. CDR3 length: 13 amino acids. Trimming shortened V by 3 bases and J by 6 bases, and 13 bases separated the two germline ends. Per germline, CDR1 SQVTM and CDR2 ANQGSEA. Written as DNA, the CDR3 is TGCAGCGTTGACGCCCAGACCGGGGATACGCAGTATTTT. Amino acid sequence: CSVDAQTGDTQYF.

Ten or more counts support this clonotype. The genes are TRBV2 and TRBJ2-1; no reliable D call. The germline CDR1 and CDR2 sequences are SNHLY and FYNNEI. The V end was cut by 1 base, the J end by 5 bases, with 6 bases between. The CDR3 is 13 residues long. The CDR3 spells CASSEDFDNEQFF. The CDR3 DNA reads as TGTGCCAGCAGTGAAGACTTTGACAATGAGCAGTTCTTC.

With respect to this clonotype: This may be a read error: a much more frequent sequence differs by one nucleotide. The chain joins TRBV2 to TRBJ2-7; D is ambiguous. This CDR3 comprises 14 residues. Deletions cut 7 bases from V and 3 bases from J, with 16 bases between. CDR1 is SNHLY and CDR2 is FYNNEI in the germline V gene. For the CDR3, the DNA is TGTGCCAGCAAGCCGGACGTGCCGATCTACGAGCAGTACTTC. This encodes CASKPDVPIYEQYF.

Many counts were recorded for this clonotype. The V gene is TRBV20-1, the J gene TRBJ1-1; no clear D. Germline CDR1 DFQATT, CDR2 SNEGSKA (reference sequence). CDR3 size: 17 residues. The germline V and J ends were trimmed by 0 bases and 3 bases, with 20 bases remaining between them. CDR3 sequence (DNA): TGCAGTGCTAGAGACATCCCTGCTATCCAGGCGGACACTGAAGCTTTCTTT. Its protein product is CSARDIPAIQADTEAFF.

This clonotype was detected ten times or more. CDR3 nucleotides: TGCGCCAGCAGCTTGGGGACAGGAAGGGAGCCCCAGCATTTT. Translation: CASSLGTGREPQHF. The chain uses TRBV5-1 and TRBJ1-5; 7 bases agree with TRBD1. Trimming took 0 bases from V and 8 from J; bases not matched to a gene: 5. This CDR3 region has 14 residues. CDR1 is SGHRS and CDR2 is YFSETQ in the germline V gene.

The table lists this clonotype with many counts. The chain uses TRBV18 and TRBJ1-1; D gene ambiguous. CDR3 length equals 13 residues. CDR1 and CDR2 (germline): KGHSH, LQKENI. The V gene lost 0 bases and the J gene lost 1 base, with 3 bases spanning the gap. The CDR3 reads CASSPPGNTEAFF. CDR3 coding DNA: TGTGCCAGCTCACCACCGGGGAACACTGAAGCTTTCTTT. Full variable domain (missing parts from reference TRBV18 and TRBJ1-1): NAGVMQNPRHLVRRRGQEARLRCSPMKGHSHVYWYRQLPEEGLKFMVYLQKENIIDESGMPKERFSAEFPKEGPSILRIQQVVRGDSAAYFCASSPPGNTEAFFGQGTRLTVV.

This rearrangement joins TRBV29-1 to TRBJ2-4; D may correspond to TRBD1 or TRBD2 (5 bases each). The ends were cut back, 4 bases at V and 3 bases at J, with 10 bases in the middle. This CDR3 region has 13 residues. The V gene's germline CDR1 is SQVTM and CDR2 ANQGSEA. CDR3 bases: TGCAGCGTTGGAGGGGACGGCAAAAACATTCAGTACTTC. Amino acid sequence: CSVGGDGKNIQYF.

This clonotype came up a few times. The rearrangement links TRBV5-4 to TRBJ1-2, with no clear D. This CDR3 is built from 17 residues. Deletions cut 5 bases from V and 6 bases from J, with 26 bases between. The germline V gene encodes CDR1 SGHNT and CDR2 YYREEE (reference sequence). The CDR3 nucleotides read TGTGCCAGCAGAGCTTTAGGTGTTAGGTTATCGGACGATGGCTACACCTTC. This codes for CASRALGVRLSDDGYTF.

CDR3 in amino acids: CAISFEKGQQPQHF. In DNA form, the CDR3 reads TGTGCCATCAGTTTTGAGAAAGGTCAACAGCCCCAGCATTTT. The genes are TRBV10-3 and TRBJ1-5; D gene uncertain. V lost 5 bases and J lost 7, with 15 bases in between. CDR3 length equals 14 residues. CDR1 is ENHRY, CDR2 SYGVKD, per germline.

This clonotype was detected many times. V and J are TRBV28 and TRBJ1-4, with TRBD1 matching 7 bases. Germline lookup yields CDR1 MDHEN and CDR2 SYDVKM. There are 15 residues in the CDR3. The V gene end was trimmed by 4 bases and the J gene end by 0 bases; junction bases not matched to a gene: 2. The CDR3 nucleotides are TGTGCCAGCAGTTACCAGGGGGCAACTAATGAAAAACTGTTTTTT. Its protein product is CASSYQGATNEKLFF.

This clonotype was detected only a few times. This chain links TRBV29-1 with TRBJ2-5; no reliable D call. The CDR3 has 10 amino acids. The germline CDR1 and CDR2 sequences are SQVTM and ANQGSEA. V lost 7 bases, J lost 5 bases, and 8 bases lay in between. The CDR3 reads CSAAGETQYF. In DNA form, the CDR3 reads TGCAGCGCCGCCGGGGAGACCCAGTACTTC.

This clonotype was counted only a few times. The V call is TRBV14, the J call TRBJ1-2; D ambiguous. Trimming cost V 0 bases and J 7 bases, with 9 bases left between them. CDR1 SGHDN and CDR2 FVKESK come from the germline V gene. This CDR3 is 13 amino acids long. As DNA, the CDR3 is TGTGCCAGCAGCCAAGATAGGGTGTCTGGCTACACCTTC. Its translation is CASSQDRVSGYTF.

A remark on this clonotype: A much more abundant neighbour one base away suggests this may be a read error. The chain combines TRBV7-6 with TRBJ2-1; no firm D call. This CDR3 contains 12 residues. Trimming took off 5 bases at V and 8 bases at J, with 10 bases between the two ends. Germline assignment: CDR1 SGHVS and CDR2 FNYEAQ. As DNA, the CDR3 is TGTGCCAGCAGCCGGAGTGGTGATGAGCAGTTCTTC. Residues: CASSRSGDEQFF. The full variable domain, with the rest looked up from reference TRBV7-6 and TRBJ2-1, is GAGVSQSPRYKVTKRGQDVALRCDPISGHVSLYWYRQALGQGPEFLTYFNYEAQQDKSGLPNDRFSAERPEGSISTLTIQRTEQRDSAMYRCASSRSGDEQFFGPGTRLTVL.

Of note for this clonotype: A much bigger clone sits one base away, suggesting this may be a read error. V and J are TRBV7-2 and TRBJ1-6; D not certain. Germline values: CDR1 SGHTA, CDR2 FQGNSA. The length of the CDR3 is 16 residues. CDR3 coding DNA: TGTGCCAGCAGCTTATATCCGAGCTCCTGTAATTCACCCCTCCACTTT. It is translated as CASSLYPSSCNSPLHF. Combining the CDR3 with reference TRBV7-2 and TRBJ1-6 gives the whole variable domain GAGVSQSPSNKVTEKGKDVELRCDPISGHTALYWYRQSLGQGLEFLIYFQGNSAPDKSGLPSDRFSAERTGGSVSTLTIQRTQQEDSAVYLCASSLYPSSCNSPLHFGNGTRLTVT.

This clonotype was counted ten times or more. The J gene is TRBJ2-7, the V gene TRBV7-2; D unresolved. Germline V lookup: CDR1 SGHTA, CDR2 FQGNSA. The CDR3 is 14 amino acids. V was clipped by 2 bases and J by 5 bases, with 13 bases between them. The CDR3 reads CASSLNPTAHEQYF. In nucleotides, the CDR3 is TGTGCCAGCAGCTTAAACCCCACCGCCCACGAGCAGTACTTC.